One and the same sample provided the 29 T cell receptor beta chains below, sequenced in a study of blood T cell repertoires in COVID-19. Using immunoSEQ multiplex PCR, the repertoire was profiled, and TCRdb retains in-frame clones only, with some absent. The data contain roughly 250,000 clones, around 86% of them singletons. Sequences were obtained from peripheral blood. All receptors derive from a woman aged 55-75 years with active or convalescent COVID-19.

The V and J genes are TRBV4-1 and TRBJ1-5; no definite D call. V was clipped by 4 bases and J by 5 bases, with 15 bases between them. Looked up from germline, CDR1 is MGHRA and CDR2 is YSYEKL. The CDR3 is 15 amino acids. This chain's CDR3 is CASSPTGSVDQPQHF. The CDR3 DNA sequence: TGCGCCAGCAGCCCAACGGGTTCGGTGGATCAGCCCCAGCATTTT.

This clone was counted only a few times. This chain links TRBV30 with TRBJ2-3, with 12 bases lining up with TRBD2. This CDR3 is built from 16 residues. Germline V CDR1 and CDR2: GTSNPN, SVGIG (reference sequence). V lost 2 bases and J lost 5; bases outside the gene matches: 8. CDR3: CAWSFRLAGVGDTQYF. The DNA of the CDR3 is TGTGCCTGGAGTTTCCGACTAGCGGGGGTAGGAGATACGCAGTATTTT.

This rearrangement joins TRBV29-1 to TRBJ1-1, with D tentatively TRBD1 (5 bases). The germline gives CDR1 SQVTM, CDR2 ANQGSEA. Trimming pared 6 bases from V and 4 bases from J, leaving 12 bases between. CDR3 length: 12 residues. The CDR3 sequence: CSVGVSGTEAFF. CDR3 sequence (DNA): TGCAGCGTGGGGGTTAGCGGCACTGAAGCTTTCTTT.

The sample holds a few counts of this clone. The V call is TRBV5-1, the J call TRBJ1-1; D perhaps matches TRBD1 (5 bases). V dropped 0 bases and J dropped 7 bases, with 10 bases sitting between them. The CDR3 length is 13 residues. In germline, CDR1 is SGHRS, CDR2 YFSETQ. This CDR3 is CASSLASGVEAFF. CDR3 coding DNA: TGCGCCAGCAGCTTGGCCTCGGGGGTTGAAGCTTTCTTT.

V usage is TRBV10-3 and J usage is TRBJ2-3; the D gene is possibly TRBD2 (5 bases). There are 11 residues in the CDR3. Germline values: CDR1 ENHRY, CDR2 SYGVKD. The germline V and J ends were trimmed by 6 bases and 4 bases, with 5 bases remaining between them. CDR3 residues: CAISGADTQYF. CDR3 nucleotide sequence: TGTGCCATCAGCGGGGCAGATACGCAGTATTTT.

This CDR3 is CASSPAGANVLTF. The CDR3 coding sequence is TGCGCCAGCAGCCCGGCTGGGGCCAACGTCCTGACTTTC. The chain couples TRBV5-1 to TRBJ2-6; D is uncertain. V lost 4 bases to trimming and J lost 2 bases, with 4 bases between them. The CDR3 has 13 amino acids. Per germline, CDR1 SGHRS and CDR2 YFSETQ.

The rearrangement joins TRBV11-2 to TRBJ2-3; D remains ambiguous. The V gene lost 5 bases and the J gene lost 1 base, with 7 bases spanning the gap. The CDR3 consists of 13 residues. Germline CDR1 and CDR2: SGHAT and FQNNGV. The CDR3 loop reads CASSPYGTDTQYF. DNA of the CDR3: TGTGCCAGCAGCCCCTATGGCACAGATACGCAGTATTTT.

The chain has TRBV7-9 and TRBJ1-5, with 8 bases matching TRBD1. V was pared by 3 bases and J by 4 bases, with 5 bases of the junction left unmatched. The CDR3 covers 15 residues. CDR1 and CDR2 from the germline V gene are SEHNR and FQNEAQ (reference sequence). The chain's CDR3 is CASSFADRVNQPQHF. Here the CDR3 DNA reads TGTGCCAGCAGCTTCGCGGACAGGGTAAATCAGCCCCAGCATTTT.

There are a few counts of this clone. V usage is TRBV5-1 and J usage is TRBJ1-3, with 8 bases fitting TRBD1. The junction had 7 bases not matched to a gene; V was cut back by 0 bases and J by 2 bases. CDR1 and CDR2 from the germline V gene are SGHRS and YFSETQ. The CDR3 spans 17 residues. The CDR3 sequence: CASSLAETGGPGNTIYF. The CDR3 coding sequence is TGCGCCAGCAGCTTGGCGGAAACAGGGGGACCTGGAAACACCATATATTTT.

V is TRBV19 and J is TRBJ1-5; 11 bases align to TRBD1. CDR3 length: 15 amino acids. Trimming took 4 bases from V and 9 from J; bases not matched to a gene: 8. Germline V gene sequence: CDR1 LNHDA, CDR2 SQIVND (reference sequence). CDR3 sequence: CASSNPGQGGRPQHF. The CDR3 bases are TGTGCCAGTAGTAACCCGGGACAGGGGGGGAGGCCCCAGCATTTT.

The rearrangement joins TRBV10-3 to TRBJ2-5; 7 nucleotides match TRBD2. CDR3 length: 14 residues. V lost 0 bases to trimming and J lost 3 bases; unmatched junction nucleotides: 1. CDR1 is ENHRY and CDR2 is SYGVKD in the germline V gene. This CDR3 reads CAISESGGKETQYF. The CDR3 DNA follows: TGTGCCATCAGTGAGTCGGGAGGGAAAGAGACCCAGTACTTC.

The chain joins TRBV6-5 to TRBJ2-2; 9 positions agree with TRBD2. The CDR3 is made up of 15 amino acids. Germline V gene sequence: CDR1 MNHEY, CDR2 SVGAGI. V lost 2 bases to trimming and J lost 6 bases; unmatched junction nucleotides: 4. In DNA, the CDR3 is TGTGCCAGCAGTTACGGGGCTAGCGGGGCCGGGGAGCTGTTTTTT. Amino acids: CASSYGASGAGELFF.

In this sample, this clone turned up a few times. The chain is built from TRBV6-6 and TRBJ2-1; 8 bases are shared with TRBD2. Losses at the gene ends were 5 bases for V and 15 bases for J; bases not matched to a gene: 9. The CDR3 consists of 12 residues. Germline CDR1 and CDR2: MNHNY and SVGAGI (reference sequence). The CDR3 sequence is CASSNAAREGFF. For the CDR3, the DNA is TGTGCCAGCAGTAACGCCGCCCGGGAGGGGTTCTTC.

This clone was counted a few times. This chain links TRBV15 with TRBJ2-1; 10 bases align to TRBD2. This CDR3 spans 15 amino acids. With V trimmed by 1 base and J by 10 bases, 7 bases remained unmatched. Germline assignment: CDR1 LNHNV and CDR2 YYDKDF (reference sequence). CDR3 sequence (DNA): TGTGCCACCAGCAGAGGTTCTAGCGGGGGCCGGGAGCAGTTCTTC. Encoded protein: CATSRGSSGGREQFF.

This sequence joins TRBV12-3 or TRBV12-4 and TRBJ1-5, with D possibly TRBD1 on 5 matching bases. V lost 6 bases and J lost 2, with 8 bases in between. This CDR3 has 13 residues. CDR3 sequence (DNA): TGTGCCAGCAGCAGGGTGCGCAATCAGCCCCAGCATTTT. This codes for CASSRVRNQPQHF.

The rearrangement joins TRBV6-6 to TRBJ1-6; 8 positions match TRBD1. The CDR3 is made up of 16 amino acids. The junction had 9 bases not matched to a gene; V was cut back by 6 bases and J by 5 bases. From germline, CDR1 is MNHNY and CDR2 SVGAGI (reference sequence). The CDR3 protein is CASSRQGARDNSPLHF. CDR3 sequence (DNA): TGTGCCAGCAGCCGTCAGGGGGCTCGGGATAATTCACCCCTCCACTTT.

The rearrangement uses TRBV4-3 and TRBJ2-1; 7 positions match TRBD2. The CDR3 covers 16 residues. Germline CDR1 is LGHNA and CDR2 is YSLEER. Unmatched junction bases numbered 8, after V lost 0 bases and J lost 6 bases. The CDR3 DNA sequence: TGCGCCAGCAGCCAAGATGGGAGGGGAGGCGGCAATGAGCAGTTCTTC. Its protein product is CASSQDGRGGGNEQFF.

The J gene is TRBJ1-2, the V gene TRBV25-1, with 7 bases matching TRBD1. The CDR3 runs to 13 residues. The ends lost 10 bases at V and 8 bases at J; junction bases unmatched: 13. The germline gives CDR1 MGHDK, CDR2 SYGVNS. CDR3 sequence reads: CATNAGGEDGYTF. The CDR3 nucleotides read TGTGCCACCAATGCAGGGGGTGAGGACGGCTACACCTTC.

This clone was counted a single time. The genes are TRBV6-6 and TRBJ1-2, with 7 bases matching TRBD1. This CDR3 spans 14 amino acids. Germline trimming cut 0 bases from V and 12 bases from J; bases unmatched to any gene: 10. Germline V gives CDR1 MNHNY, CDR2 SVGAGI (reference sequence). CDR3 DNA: TGTGCCAGCAGTTACTCGTTCGCGGGCAGGGGGAACACCTTC. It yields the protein CASSYSFAGRGNTF.

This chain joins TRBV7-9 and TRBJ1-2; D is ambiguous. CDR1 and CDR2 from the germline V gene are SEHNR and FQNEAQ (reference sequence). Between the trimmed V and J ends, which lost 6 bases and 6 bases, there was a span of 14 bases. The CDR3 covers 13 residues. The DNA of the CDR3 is TGTGCCAGCAGTTCTTCTTACGGTGATGGCTACACCTTC. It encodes CASSSSYGDGYTF.

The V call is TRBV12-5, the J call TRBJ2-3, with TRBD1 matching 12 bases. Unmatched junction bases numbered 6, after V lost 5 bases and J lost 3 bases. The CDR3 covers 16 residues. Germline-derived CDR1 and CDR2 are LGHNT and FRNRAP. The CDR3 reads CASGRRDRGRTDTQYF. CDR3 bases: TGTGCTAGTGGTAGACGGGACAGGGGGCGAACAGATACGCAGTATTTT.

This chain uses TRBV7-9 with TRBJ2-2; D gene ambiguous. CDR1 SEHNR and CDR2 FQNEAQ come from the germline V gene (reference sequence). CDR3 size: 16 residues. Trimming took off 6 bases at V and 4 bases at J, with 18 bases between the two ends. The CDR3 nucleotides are TGTGCCAGCAGGGTATATACACGTTCCCCCACCGGGGAGCTGTTTTTT. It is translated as CASRVYTRSPTGELFF.

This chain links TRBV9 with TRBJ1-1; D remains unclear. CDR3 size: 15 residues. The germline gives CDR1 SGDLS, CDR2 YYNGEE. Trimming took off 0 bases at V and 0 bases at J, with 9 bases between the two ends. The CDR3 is CASSVESGMNTEAFF. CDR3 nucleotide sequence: TGTGCCAGCAGCGTAGAGTCAGGCATGAACACTGAAGCTTTCTTT. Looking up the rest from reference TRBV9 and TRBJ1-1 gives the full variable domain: DSGVTQTPKHLITATGQRVTLRCSPRSGDLSVYWYQQSLDQGLQFLIQYYNGEERAKGNILERFSAQQFPDLHSELNLSSLELGDSALYFCASSVESGMNTEAFFGQGTRLTVV.

CDR3 residues: CASSTQGGAGTEAFF. In DNA form, the CDR3 reads TGTGCCAGCAGTACTCAGGGAGGCGCGGGCACTGAAGCTTTCTTT. J is TRBJ1-1 and V is TRBV6-2 or TRBV6-3; tentative D call: TRBD1 (5 bases). This CDR3 region has 15 residues. Trimming shortened V by 5 bases and J by 4 bases, and 17 bases separated the two germline ends. Germline V CDR1 and CDR2: MNHEY, SVGEGT.

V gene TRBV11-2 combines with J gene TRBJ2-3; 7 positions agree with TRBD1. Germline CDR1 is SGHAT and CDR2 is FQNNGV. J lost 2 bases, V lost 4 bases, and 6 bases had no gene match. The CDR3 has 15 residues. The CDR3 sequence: CASSYNRGTTDTQYF. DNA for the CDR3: TGTGCCAGCAGCTATAACAGGGGCACCACAGATACGCAGTATTTT. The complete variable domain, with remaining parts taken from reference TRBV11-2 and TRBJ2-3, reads EAGVAQSPRYKIIEKRQSVAFWCNPISGHATLYWYQQILGQGPKLLIQFQNNGVVDDSQLPKDRFSAERLKGVDSTLKIQPAKLEDSAVYLCASSYNRGTTDTQYFGPGTRLTVL.

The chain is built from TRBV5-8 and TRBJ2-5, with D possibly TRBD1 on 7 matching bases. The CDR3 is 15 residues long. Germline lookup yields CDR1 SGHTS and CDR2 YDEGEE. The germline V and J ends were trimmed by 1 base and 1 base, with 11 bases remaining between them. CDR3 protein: CASSLRRGLQETQYF. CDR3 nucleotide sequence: TGTGCCAGCAGCTTGCGGAGGGGGCTCCAAGAGACCCAGTACTTC.

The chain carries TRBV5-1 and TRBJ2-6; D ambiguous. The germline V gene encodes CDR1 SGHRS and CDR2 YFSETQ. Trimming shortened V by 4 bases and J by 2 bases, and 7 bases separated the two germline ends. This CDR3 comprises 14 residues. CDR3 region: CASSPIPGANVLTF. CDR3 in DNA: TGCGCCAGCAGCCCCATTCCTGGGGCCAACGTCCTGACTTTC.

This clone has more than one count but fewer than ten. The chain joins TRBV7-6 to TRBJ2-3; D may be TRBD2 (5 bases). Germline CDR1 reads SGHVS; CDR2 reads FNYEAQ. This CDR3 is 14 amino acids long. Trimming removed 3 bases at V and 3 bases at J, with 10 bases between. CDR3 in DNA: TGTGCCAGCAGCTTTGGTGAGGGAACAGATACGCAGTATTTT. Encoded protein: CASSFGEGTDTQYF.

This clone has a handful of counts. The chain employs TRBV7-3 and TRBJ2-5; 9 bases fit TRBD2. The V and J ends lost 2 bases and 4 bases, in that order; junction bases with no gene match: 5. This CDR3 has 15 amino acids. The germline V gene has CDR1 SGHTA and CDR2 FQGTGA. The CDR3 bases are TGTGCCAGCAGCTTAGGGGGTAGCGGGGGAGAGACCCAGTACTTC. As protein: CASSLGGSGGETQYF.